Presented here are 5 T cell receptor beta chains from one specimen sequenced in a study of T cells after yellow fever vaccination. TCRdb called the 5' RACE reads again in MiXCR, with one record for every CDR3 protein. Here the sample spans some 340,000 distinct CDR3 sequences, around 11% being singletons. The specimen was CD4+ T cells sorted from PBMCs, collected 45 days after the yellow fever booster vaccination. The origin of the receptors is a man aged 18-30 years who received the YFV17D yellow fever vaccine.

This clonotype was counted a few times. J is TRBJ1-3 and V is TRBV18, with D hard to call. V was cut by 5 bases and J by 0 bases, with 8 bases left in between. There are 14 residues in the CDR3. In germline, CDR1 is KGHSH, CDR2 LQKENI. CDR3 in amino acids: CASSETYSGNTIYF. The CDR3, as DNA: TGTGCCAGCTCAGAGACATACTCTGGAAACACCATATATTTT.

The chain combines TRBV4-1 with TRBJ2-7; maybe TRBD1 (5 bases). Between the trimmed V and J ends, which lost 4 bases and 2 bases, there was a span of 15 bases. The germline V gene encodes CDR1 MGHRA and CDR2 YSYEKL. The CDR3 is 15 residues long. CDR3 sequence: CASSRTTTGAYEQYF. Written as DNA, the CDR3 is TGCGCCAGCAGCCGCACAACTACAGGAGCCTACGAGCAGTACTTC.

There are many counts of this clonotype. The chain uses TRBV19 and TRBJ1-1; 11 bases are shared with TRBD1. The germline gives CDR1 LNHDA, CDR2 SQIVND (reference sequence). The J segment lost 5 bases and the V segment lost 5 bases, leaving 4 bases of the junction unmatched. This CDR3 region has 14 residues. The CDR3 region is CASSPGQGATEAFF. CDR3 bases: TGTGCCAGTAGTCCCGGACAGGGGGCGACTGAAGCTTTCTTT. The full variable domain, its missing parts supplied by reference TRBV19 and TRBJ1-1, is DGGITQSPKYLFRKEGQNVTLSCEQNLNHDAMYWYRQDPGQGLRLIYYSQIVNDFQKGDIAEGYSVSREKKESFPLTVTSAQKNPTAFYLCASSPGQGATEAFFGQGTRLTVV.

The chain combines TRBV10-1 with TRBJ2-3, with 8 bases aligning to TRBD2. The CDR3 covers 16 residues. V lost 4 bases to trimming and J lost 5 bases; unmatched junction nucleotides: 11. Germline V gene data show CDR1 as WNHNN and CDR2 as SYGVQD (reference sequence). The DNA of the CDR3 is TGCGCCAGCAGTGGATCATCCGGGACTAGGATAGATACGCAGTATTTT. Translating it yields CASSGSSGTRIDTQYF.

The CDR3 loop reads CASSPYQGMIFSYGYTF. CDR3 sequence (DNA): TGTGCCAGCAGTCCCTACCAGGGGATGATCTTCTCCTATGGCTACACCTTC. The gene calls are TRBV12-3 or TRBV12-4 and TRBJ1-2; D is perhaps TRBD1 (6 bases). There are 17 residues in the CDR3. The ends were cut back, 5 bases at V and 4 bases at J, with 23 bases in the middle.